This T cell receptor (beta chain) originates from a study of long-term antiretroviral therapy in people with HIV. In regard to this clone: Its specificity is not known.

immunoSEQ v3.0 was run at survey level. Some clones are missing from TCRdb's copy, which holds only in-frame ones; the method was immunoSEQ multiplex PCR. This table holds 30,000 to 40,000 clones, 85% to 95% found once. General study findings and limits: The study collected blood between the mid-2000s and the late 2010s, possibly under older ART regimens.

The sequence was obtained from a woman between 45 and 60 years old with HIV. Sequenced here: unsorted PBMCs, sampled 4.1 years after starting antiretroviral therapy.

CDR3 region: CASSLTGGDTQYF. CDR3 nucleotides: TGTGCCAGCAGCTTAACGGGGGGAGATACGCAGTATTTT. The J gene is TRBJ2-3, the V gene TRBV7-3; perhaps TRBD2 as D (6 bases). V was clipped by 0 bases and J by 5 bases, with 6 bases between them. CDR1 and CDR2 from the germline V gene are SGHTA and FQGTGA. The CDR3 is 13 residues long.